One and the same sample provided the 24 T cell receptor beta chains below, sequenced in a study of blood T cells in healthy people across ages. A second PCR of about 7 to 11 cycles used a sample-barcoded 5' primer and a J-beta primer mix. Using its own MiXCR run on the 5' RACE reads, TCRdb lists one record per CDR3 protein. The sample has more than 1 million distinct CDR3 sequences; less than 50% are singletons. Sequenced: blood. These receptors came from a woman aged 55-70 years in good health.

The sample holds a few counts of this clonotype. The gene calls are TRBV12-3 or TRBV12-4 and TRBJ2-1; D may correspond to TRBD1 or TRBD2 (5 bases each). V was clipped by 6 bases and J by 12 bases, with 21 bases between them. This CDR3 is built from 14 residues. CDR3 DNA sequence: TGTGCCAGCAGCCTCGACGTGGGACCTGATTTGCAGTTCTTC. Protein: CASSLDVGPDLQFF.

This chain links TRBV9 with TRBJ2-5, with D uncertain. The CDR3 is 12 amino acids. With 4 bases removed from V and 5 bases from J, the gap between germline ends came to 9 bases. Germline CDR1 and CDR2: SGDLS and YYNGEE. This CDR3 is CASSPTFETQYF. CDR3 DNA sequence: TGTGCCAGCAGCCCAACGTTTGAGACCCAGTACTTC. Looking up the rest from reference TRBV9 and TRBJ2-5 gives the full variable domain: DSGVTQTPKHLITATGQRVTLRCSPRSGDLSVYWYQQSLDQGLQFLIQYYNGEERAKGNILERFSAQQFPDLHSELNLSSLELGDSALYFCASSPTFETQYFGPGTRLLVL.

This clonotype was seen only a few times. The chain joins TRBV2 to TRBJ2-3; perhaps D is TRBD1 or TRBD2 (5 bases each). The germline V gene encodes CDR1 SNHLY and CDR2 FYNNEI. The CDR3 sequence is 12 residues long. V was trimmed by 8 bases and J by 3 bases, leaving 9 bases between them. This CDR3 is CASGGGTDTQYF. In nucleotides, the CDR3 is TGTGCCAGCGGTGGGGGAACAGATACGCAGTATTTT.

The DNA for the CDR3 is TGTGCCAGCAGTTTATCGGGACTGGGTGAGCAGTTCTTC. Protein sequence: CASSLSGLGEQFF. The chain is built from TRBV28 and TRBJ2-1, with TRBD2 as a possible D gene (6 bases). V lost 1 base and J lost 9, with 10 bases in between. Germline lookup yields CDR1 MDHEN and CDR2 SYDVKM. The length of the CDR3 is 13 residues. Together with reference TRBV28 and TRBJ2-1, the CDR3 gives the full variable domain: DVKVTQSSRYLVKRTGEKVFLECVQDMDHENMFWYRQDPGLGLRLIYFSYDVKMKEKGDIPEGYSVSREKKERFSLILESASTNQTSMYLCASSLSGLGEQFFGPGTRLTVL.

The chain joins TRBV6-5 to TRBJ1-2; TRBD1 matches 7 bases. Germline V CDR1 and CDR2: MNHEY, SVGAGI. V was pared by 5 bases and J by 8 bases, with 14 bases of the junction left unmatched. The CDR3 spans 15 residues. CDR3 sequence: CASSRQGEGSGGYTF. Written as DNA, the CDR3 is TGTGCCAGCAGTCGACAGGGCGAAGGGAGTGGGGGCTACACCTTC.

Written as DNA, the CDR3 is TGTGCCAGCAGTGGGACAGGTGAATCCTACGAGCAGTACTTC. Its protein product is CASSGTGESYEQYF. The chain uses TRBV28 and TRBJ2-7, with 8 positions matching TRBD1. The CDR3 spans 14 residues. Germline CDR1 is MDHEN and CDR2 is SYDVKM. V shed 5 bases, J shed 1 base, and the junction held 4 bases outside the gene matches.

The chain combines TRBV6-1 with TRBJ2-7; 8 bases match TRBD2. CDR3 length: 19 amino acids. Looked up from germline, CDR1 is MNHNS and CDR2 is SASEGT. Germline trimming cut 5 bases from V and 7 bases from J; bases unmatched to any gene: 25. The CDR3 DNA reads as TGTGCCAGCAGTCCACCTTTGGCGGGAGGTGTCCATCGCCTGGGGGAGCAGTACTTC. This sequence encodes CASSPPLAGGVHRLGEQYF.

This clonotype is a singleton in its sample. The V gene is TRBV15, the J gene TRBJ2-1, with a tentative D call TRBD2 (5 bases). CDR1 and CDR2 (germline): LNHNV, YYDKDF (reference sequence). This CDR3 has 16 residues. Trimming took 3 bases from V and 3 from J, leaving 15 bases between them. The chain's CDR3 is CATSSSTTILYNEQFF. The CDR3 bases are TGTGCCACCAGCAGTTCGACTACTATCCTCTACAATGAGCAGTTCTTC.

This clonotype showed up just a few times. The chain is built from TRBV20-1 and TRBJ2-5; 8 bases map to TRBD1. The CDR3 is 15 amino acids. The trim removed 3 bases at V and 5 bases at J, leaving 11 bases unmatched. CDR1 DFQATT and CDR2 SNEGSKA come from the germline V gene (reference sequence). CDR3 sequence (DNA): TGCAGTGCTAGCCCGGACGGACAGGGCGCGGAGACCCAGTACTTC. Translating it yields CSASPDGQGAETQYF.

This clonotype was counted only a few times. The chain joins TRBV3-1 to TRBJ2-3; D may be TRBD2 (6 bases). V was cut by 0 bases and J by 11 bases, with 15 bases left in between. CDR3 length: 14 residues. Germline CDR1 is LGHDT and CDR2 is YNNKEL (reference sequence). DNA of the CDR3: TGTGCCAGCAGCCAAGATTCTGTTGGAGGGGAGCAGTATTTT. This translates into CASSQDSVGGEQYF.

J is TRBJ1-2 and V is TRBV28, with D possibly TRBD1 on 5 matching bases. Trimming removed 6 bases at V and 2 bases at J, with 10 bases between. The CDR3 length is 13 residues. CDR1 is MDHEN and CDR2 is SYDVKM in the germline V gene. This CDR3 is CASSIGGNYGYTF. The CDR3 nucleotides read TGTGCCAGCAGCATCGGGGGAAACTATGGCTACACCTTC.

This clonotype was counted a few times. The genes are TRBV5-1 and TRBJ1-1; TRBD1 is a possible D gene (5 bases). The germline CDR1 and CDR2 sequences are SGHRS and YFSETQ. The CDR3 consists of 15 residues. V lost 0 bases, J lost 4 bases, and 13 bases lay in between. For the CDR3, the DNA is TGCGCCAGCAGCTTGGCCACGACCGGGGGCACTGAAGCTTTCTTT. It yields the protein CASSLATTGGTEAFF.

Regarding this clonotype: One end of the junction fails to match germline, which may point to a read error. V usage is TRBV20-1 and J usage is TRBJ2-5; TRBD2 matches at 10 bases. The germline V gene has CDR1 DFQATT and CDR2 SNEGSKA (reference sequence). The CDR3 totals 15 residues. CDR3 residues: CSAGDRIAGGETQYF. DNA for the CDR3: TGCAGTGCTGGAGATAGGATAGCGGGAGGTGAGACCCAGTACTTC.

The chain has TRBV12-3 or TRBV12-4 and TRBJ2-5, with 7 bases lining up with TRBD1. The J call is in doubt because the DNA end fits TRBJ2-1 better. CDR3 length: 15 residues. Here the CDR3 DNA reads TGTGCCAGCGGTCTGAGGGGGCCCTCCCAAGAGACCCAGTTCTTC. The encoded protein is CASGLRGPSQETQFF.

The genes are TRBV3-1 and TRBJ2-7, with D possibly being TRBD1 (5 bases). The germline V gene has CDR1 LGHDT and CDR2 YNNKEL (reference sequence). The CDR3 is made up of 15 amino acids. V was pared by 0 bases and J by 1 base, with 10 bases between. CDR3: CASSQDWGRSYEQYF. DNA of the CDR3: TGTGCCAGCAGCCAAGATTGGGGCAGGTCCTACGAGCAGTACTTC.

In this sample, this clonotype turned up a few times. CDR3 DNA: TGCAGTGCTCTAACCAGACTAGCGGGAGCAGATACGCAGTATTTT. It translates to CSALTRLAGADTQYF. The genes are TRBV20-1 and TRBJ2-3; 12 bases map to TRBD2. The J segment lost 4 bases and the V segment lost 5 bases, leaving 7 bases of the junction unmatched. The CDR3 totals 15 residues. The germline V gene encodes CDR1 DFQATT and CDR2 SNEGSKA (reference sequence).

The chain uses TRBV7-2 and TRBJ2-7, with 9 bases identical to TRBD2. The J call is doubtful: the DNA matches TRBJ2-5 better. CDR3 size: 16 residues. Germline V gene data show CDR1 as SGHTA and CDR2 as FQGNSA. CDR3 in DNA: TGTGCCAGCAGCTTATCAGGCGGGGGGGCCGGTGAGACCCAGTACTTC. Amino acid sequence: CASSLSGGGAGETQYF.

V and J are TRBV29-1 and TRBJ2-7, with D perhaps matching TRBD2 (5 bases). The V gene lost 2 bases and the J gene lost 4 bases, with 12 bases spanning the gap. The CDR3 extends over 13 amino acids. The germline gives CDR1 SQVTM, CDR2 ANQGSEA. CDR3 sequence (DNA): TGCAGCGTTGAATTAGCCCAGCGGTACGAGCAGTACTTC. Its translation is CSVELAQRYEQYF.

The rearrangement joins TRBV28 to TRBJ1-2; D gene unclear. V lost 1 base, J lost 8 bases, and 14 bases lay in between. Looked up from germline, CDR1 is MDHEN and CDR2 is SYDVKM. The CDR3 has 14 residues. CDR3 residues: CASSLLRPESGYTF. As DNA, the CDR3 is TGTGCCAGCAGTTTATTGAGGCCCGAAAGCGGCTACACCTTC.

The V call is TRBV25-1, the J call TRBJ1-4; possible D gene TRBD1, 6 bases. Germline V gene sequence: CDR1 MGHDK, CDR2 SYGVNS. The V gene lost 6 bases and the J gene lost 4 bases, with 9 bases spanning the gap. This CDR3 has 13 amino acids. CDR3 sequence reads: CASRDRYNEKLFF. The CDR3 DNA is TGTGCCAGCAGGGACAGATATAATGAAAAACTGTTTTTT.

This chain connects TRBV10-3 to TRBJ2-3, with TRBD2 matching over 12 bases. Trimming took 5 bases from V and 6 from J; bases not matched to a gene: 9. Germline V gene lookup returns CDR1 ENHRY and CDR2 SYGVKD. This CDR3 comprises 16 residues. CDR3: CAISHKGTSGLDTQYF. Here the CDR3 DNA reads TGTGCCATCAGTCACAAAGGGACTAGCGGGTTGGATACGCAGTATTTT.

This chain connects TRBV7-8 to TRBJ2-7; 13 bases map to TRBD2. The CDR3 is made up of 18 amino acids. V shed 5 bases and J 0 bases; nucleotides not matched to a gene: 10. Germline CDR1 reads SGHVS; CDR2 reads FQNEAQ. This chain's CDR3 is CASSHRVTSGRSSYEQYF. As DNA, the CDR3 is TGTGCCAGCAGCCACCGGGTGACTAGCGGGAGGAGCTCCTACGAGCAGTACTTC.

The chain has TRBV24-1 and TRBJ2-3; D may match TRBD1 or TRBD2 (6 bases each). The germline V gene has CDR1 KGHDR and CDR2 SFDVKD. The V gene lost 4 bases and the J gene lost 4 bases, with 11 bases spanning the gap. The CDR3 runs to 14 residues. In nucleotides, the CDR3 is TGTGCCACCAGTGACACTAGGGGGGCAGATACGCAGTATTTT. Amino acid sequence: CATSDTRGADTQYF.

This clonotype was seen just once. The J gene is TRBJ2-5, the V gene TRBV12-3 or TRBV12-4; tentative D call: TRBD1 (5 bases). V was pared by 7 bases and J by 5 bases, with 17 bases between. CDR3 size: 14 residues. The CDR3 nucleotides are TGTGCCAGCACTCCTACGGGCGCAGGGGAGACCCAGTACTTC. It yields the protein CASTPTGAGETQYF.